Shown below are 15 T cell receptor beta chains from a single sample sequenced in a study. TCRdb reanalysed the RT-PCR reads using MiXCR and keeps one entry per CDR3 protein. Among hundreds of thousands of distinct CDR3 sequences listed, 13% to 15% were seen once. The sequencing input was memory CD4+ T cells from blood. These receptors all stem from a female donor in good health, serving as a healthy control.

This clonotype appeared a few times. This rearrangement joins TRBV6-6 to TRBJ2-2; 8 bases match TRBD1. CDR3 length: 15 amino acids. Germline V gives CDR1 MNHNY, CDR2 SVGAGI (reference sequence). V lost 4 bases and J lost 3; bases outside the gene matches: 4. In nucleotides, the CDR3 is TGTGCCAGCAGTTTCCAGGGGGCCGACACCGGGGAGCTGTTTTTT. Its protein product is CASSFQGADTGELFF.

Only a few counts were recorded for this clonotype. A much larger clone is a single base away; this may be a read error. The chain carries TRBV9 and TRBJ2-3, with 7 bases fitting TRBD2. Trimming took 0 bases from V and 1 from J; bases not matched to a gene: 5. Looked up from germline, CDR1 is SGDLS and CDR2 is YYNGEE. The CDR3 is 16 residues long. CDR3 in amino acids: CASSVGLAAGTDTQYF. CDR3 nucleotide sequence: TGTGCCAGCAGCGTAGGACTAGCAGCTGGCACAGATACGCAGTATTTT.

In regard to this clonotype: At one of its ends the junction is not consistent with the germline gene, which may arise from a read error. The J gene is TRBJ2-3, the V gene TRBV24-1; D is unclear. The CDR3 is made up of 13 amino acids. The germline gives CDR1 KGHDR, CDR2 SFDVKD. The CDR3 loop reads CATSDVSVDTKYF. In nucleotides, the CDR3 is TGTGCCACCAGTGACGTCTCCGTAGATACGAAGTATTTT.

This clonotype came up many times. V is TRBV20-1 and J is TRBJ1-6; D call uncertain. The ends were cut back, 0 bases at V and 9 bases at J, with 18 bases in the middle. CDR3 length: 16 residues. CDR1 is DFQATT and CDR2 is SNEGSKA in the germline V gene (reference sequence). The CDR3 loop reads CSARDVLLGISSPLHF. CDR3 DNA sequence: TGCAGTGCTAGAGACGTGCTTCTAGGGATCAGTTCACCCCTCCACTTT.

The genes are TRBV27 and TRBJ1-2; the D gene is possibly TRBD1 (5 bases). Germline lookup yields CDR1 MNHEY and CDR2 SMNVEV (reference sequence). V dropped 0 bases and J dropped 4 bases, with 12 bases sitting between them. CDR3 length equals 15 residues. Here the CDR3 DNA reads TGTGCCAGCAGTTTATCGATGGCCGGGGGCTATGGCTACACCTTC. Encoded protein: CASSLSMAGGYGYTF.

In its sample, this clonotype was seen many times. Germline is not matched at one junction end, which may reflect a read error. This sequence joins TRBV5-1 and TRBJ2-1; 12 bases fit TRBD2. Germline V CDR1 and CDR2: SGHRS, YFSETQ. This CDR3 has 14 amino acids. CDR3 protein: CASSLLAGGNEQFF. The CDR3 DNA sequence: TGTGCCAGCAGTTTACTAGCGGGAGGCAATGAGCAGTTCTTC.

In its sample, this clonotype was seen a few times. V gene TRBV20-1 combines with J gene TRBJ2-5; possible D gene TRBD2, 6 bases. This CDR3 comprises 12 residues. V was shortened by 1 base and J by 4 bases, with 7 bases between the two germline ends. Germline V lookup: CDR1 DFQATT, CDR2 SNEGSKA (reference sequence). The CDR3 DNA follows: TGCAGTGCTAGAGCGGGGGTAGAGACCCAGTACTTC. Residues: CSARAGVETQYF.

This clonotype was seen repeatedly, ten times or more. The CDR3: CSARDLLGTNYGYTF. CDR3 sequence (DNA): TGCAGTGCTAGAGATCTTCTGGGAACTAACTATGGCTACACCTTC. The chain employs TRBV20-1 and TRBJ1-2; D remains unclear. Per germline, CDR1 DFQATT and CDR2 SNEGSKA (reference sequence). The germline V and J ends were trimmed by 0 bases and 0 bases, with 11 bases remaining between them. There are 15 residues in the CDR3.

The V gene is TRBV7-3, the J gene TRBJ2-5; D possibly corresponds to TRBD2 (6 bases). Germline values: CDR1 SGHTA, CDR2 FQGTGA. The CDR3 extends over 14 amino acids. The CDR3 region is CDRRLRADGGTQYF. For the CDR3, the DNA is TGTGACAGAAGATTAAGGGCAGACGGGGGGACCCAGTACTTC.

CDR3 protein: CASSPVRSANTGELFF. DNA for the CDR3: TGCGCCAGCAGCCCTGTCAGAAGTGCGAACACCGGGGAGCTGTTTTTT. J is TRBJ2-2 and V is TRBV4-1; D uncertain. CDR1 and CDR2 (germline): MGHRA, YSYEKL. The V and J ends lost 4 bases and 0 bases respectively, with 12 bases between them. The CDR3 sequence is 16 residues long.

CDR3 coding DNA: TGTGCCAGCAGCTCCAAGACAGGAGTATACGAGCAGTACTTC. Its translation: CASSSKTGVYEQYF. The chain links TRBV5-6 to TRBJ2-7, with D perhaps matching TRBD1 (6 bases). The germline CDR1 and CDR2 sequences are SGHDT and YYEEEE. Trimming left V 3 bases short and J 4 bases short, with 14 bases between. CDR3 length: 14 amino acids.

This clonotype showed up just a few times. V gene TRBV7-2 combines with J gene TRBJ2-5; the D call may be TRBD1 or TRBD2 (7 bases each). The V gene's germline CDR1 is SGHTA and CDR2 FQGNSA. The CDR3 is 14 residues long. V lost 3 bases, J lost 5 bases, and 13 bases lay in between. The CDR3 nucleotides are TGTGCCAGCAGCTTTAACAGGGGAGGGGAGACCCAGTACTTC. This encodes CASSFNRGGETQYF. The variable domain in full, with the rest retrieved from reference TRBV7-2 and TRBJ2-5, is GAGVSQSPSNKVTEKGKDVELRCDPISGHTALYWYRQSLGQGLEFLIYFQGNSAPDKSGLPSDRFSAERTGGSVSTLTIQRTQQEDSAVYLCASSFNRGGETQYFGPGTRLLVL.

This clonotype has a handful of counts. The CDR3 sequence is CASTTGLAATNEQFF. As DNA, the CDR3 is TGTGCCAGCACCACTGGACTAGCGGCCACCAATGAGCAGTTCTTC. The rearrangement joins TRBV7-2 to TRBJ2-1; 10 bases map to TRBD2. From germline, CDR1 is SGHTA and CDR2 FQGNSA. The CDR3 is made up of 15 amino acids. After removal of 7 bases from V and 6 bases from J, the junction contained 9 bases not matched to a gene.

This clonotype appeared many times. This rearrangement joins TRBV29-1 to TRBJ2-7; D is unresolved. This CDR3 is built from 13 residues. The germline gives CDR1 SQVTM, CDR2 ANQGSEA. Trimming took 2 bases from V and 2 from J, leaving 10 bases between them. The CDR3 spells CSVETWGTYEQYF. CDR3 coding DNA: TGCAGCGTTGAAACGTGGGGTACCTACGAGCAGTACTTC.

This clonotype has only a few counts. The chain uses TRBV20-1 and TRBJ2-1; perhaps D is TRBD1 or TRBD2 (5 bases each). CDR1 DFQATT and CDR2 SNEGSKA come from the germline V gene (reference sequence). V dropped 1 base and J dropped 0 bases, with 10 bases sitting between them. CDR3 size: 15 residues. This CDR3 is CSARGAGSSYNEQFF. The CDR3 DNA is TGCAGTGCTAGAGGGGCAGGGAGCTCCTACAATGAGCAGTTCTTC.